A single sample gave rise to the 11 T cell receptor beta chains below, sequenced in a study of T cells in women clearing cervical HPV infection. Libraries were prepared by immunoSEQ multiplex PCR; TCRdb keeps only in-frame clonotypes and omits some of them. The ten top clones account for less than 6%, within a sample of tens of thousands of clones. Sequenced sample: blood buffy coat. Receptors were obtained from a woman aged 18-69 years with a cervical HPV16 infection that either progressed to CIN3+ or cleared (not recorded which).

A remark on this clone: With the read ending 3 residues before the CDR3 end, the germline J gene is used to fill in that end. Other DNA variants within this sample encode the same CDR3. The rearrangement links TRBV7-9 to TRBJ2-2; no clear D gene. The CDR3 has 14 residues. Germline V gene sequence: CDR1 SEHNR, CDR2 FQNEAQ (reference sequence). Trimming took 1 base from V and 2 from J, leaving 5 bases between them. CDR3 bases read: TGTGCCAGCAGCTTAGGGGCCAACACCGGGGAG. Translation gives CASSLGANTGE. The complete CDR3 sequence is CASSLGANTGELFF.

Concerning this clone itself: The read terminates 3 residues ahead of where the CDR3 ends, so the germline J gene completes it. The chain employs TRBV7-3 and TRBJ2-5; D is possibly TRBD1 (5 bases). The germline CDR1 and CDR2 sequences are SGHTA and FQGTGA. The V gene lost 1 base and the J gene lost 5 bases, with 8 bases spanning the gap. The CDR3 runs 13 residues. CDR3 DNA, as far as it was read: TGTGCCAGCAGCTTAAATGGGGCTGAGACC. Amino acid sequence: CASSLNGAET. From start to end, the CDR3 is CASSLNGAETQYF.

Concerning this clone itself: The sequence runs out 3 residues before the end of the CDR3; the remainder is reconstructed from the germline J gene. The chain joins TRBV16 to TRBJ2-3; 8 bases agree with TRBD1. Germline CDR1 reads KGHSY; CDR2 reads FQNENV. This CDR3 spans 15 amino acids. The sequenced CDR3 bases are TGTGCCAGCAGCCCAGATCCCAGGGGGCTTCAGCCG. It translates to CASSPDPRGLQP. The whole CDR3 protein is CASSPDPRGLQPQYF.

As concerns this clone: The read ends 3 residues early relative to the CDR3; the germline J gene fills the gap. The rearrangement uses TRBV5-4 and TRBJ2-2; 9 nucleotides agree with TRBD1. Germline CDR1 and CDR2: SGHNT and YYREEE (reference sequence). The CDR3 is made up of 13 amino acids. This CDR3 reads CASSLQGAEKLFF. CDR3 DNA (partial): TGTGCCAGCAGCTTACAGGGGGCTGAAAAG.

Concerning this clone: The CDR3 end falls 3 residues outside the read, so it is completed with the germline J gene. The chain links TRBV20-1 to TRBJ2-2; 7 nucleotides agree with TRBD2. Germline V CDR1 and CDR2: DFQATT, SNEGSKA (reference sequence). The CDR3 has 15 residues. V trimming: 0 bases; J trimming: 5 bases; junction bases outside the gene matches: 6. CDR3 DNA, as far as it was read: TGCAGTGCTAGAGATTCCCGGGGGGAGACCGGGGAG. Translated, it gives CSARDSRGETGE. The CDR3, in full, reads CSARDSRGETGELFF.

For this clone: One end of the junction is discordant with germline, which a read error may explain. The missing CDR3 end, 3 residues past where the read stops, is filled in from the germline J gene. The gene calls are TRBV11-3 and TRBJ2-2; TRBD1 agrees at 7 bases. Germline CDR1 reads SGHNT; CDR2 reads YENEEA. The CDR3 is 14 amino acids. Incomplete CDR3 DNA: TGTGCCAGCAGTTTAGAAGGGGGCTTCGGGGAG. Translated, it gives CASSLEGGFGE. The complete CDR3 reads CASSLEGGFGELFF.

Details on this clone: The read terminates 3 residues before the CDR3 end, so the remaining end is supplied by the germline J gene. J is TRBJ1-5 and V is TRBV7-9, with 7 bases fitting TRBD1. Losses at the gene ends were 4 bases for V and 7 bases for J; bases not matched to a gene: 7. Germline V gene data show CDR1 as SEHNR and CDR2 as FQNEAQ (reference sequence). CDR3 length: 14 residues. The DNA read from the CDR3 is TGTGCCAGCAGCTCCCGACAGGGCCGGCAGCCC. Its protein product is CASSSRQGRQP. The full CDR3 is CASSSRQGRQPQHF.

This clone is classed as medium-sized (0.01 to 0.1%) by frequency. The read stops 3 residues short of the end of the CDR3; the missing end is completed from the germline J gene. This chain uses TRBV19 with TRBJ2-6; D remains unclear. CDR3 length equals 17 residues. Germline CDR1 LNHDA, CDR2 SQIVND (reference sequence). V gave up 4 bases and J gave up 0 bases, with 13 bases separating them. The part of the CDR3 DNA that was read is TGTGCCAGTAGTACAGTTTTAAGAAGCTCTGGGGCCAACGTC. Its protein product is CASSTVLRSSGANV. The complete CDR3 sequence is CASSTVLRSSGANVLTF.

A note on this clone: The CDR3 end lies 3 residues beyond the end of the read and is filled in from the germline J gene. The chain is built from TRBV20-1 and TRBJ2-7; no firm D call. V lost 4 bases to trimming and J lost 4 bases, with 8 bases between them. Germline values: CDR1 DFQATT, CDR2 SNEGSKA (reference sequence). The CDR3 is made up of 11 amino acids. The CDR3 sequence is CSATDTYEQYF. The part of the CDR3 DNA that was read is TGCAGTGCTACCGACACGTACGAG.

Points on this clone: An end of the junction does not agree with germline; a read error may underlie this. Sequencing ends 3 residues short of the CDR3 end; the germline J gene provides the rest. In the same sample, other DNA sequences code for this CDR3. V usage is TRBV5-6 and J usage is TRBJ1-3, with D perhaps TRBD1 (5 bases). Germline V gives CDR1 SGHDT, CDR2 YYEEEE. The CDR3 is made up of 15 amino acids. The CDR3 DNA, read in part, is TGTGCCAGCAGCTTATTTCCAGGGTACGGAAACACG. As protein: CASSLFPGYGNT. The full CDR3 reads CASSLFPGYGNTIYF.

Regarding this clone: The CDR3 is cut off 3 residues early in the read; its end comes from the germline J gene. V and J are TRBV7-9 and TRBJ2-5; a possible D gene is TRBD2 (6 bases). Germline V CDR1 and CDR2: SEHNR, FQNEAQ (reference sequence). The germline V and J ends were trimmed by 6 bases and 5 bases, with 16 bases remaining between them. CDR3 length: 14 residues. The chain's CDR3 is CASSPGDFSETQYF. The part of the CDR3 DNA that was read is TGTGCCAGCAGTCCTGGGGACTTCTCGGAGACC. The variable domain in full, completed from reference TRBV7-9 and TRBJ2-5, reads DTGVSQNPRHKITKRGQNVTFRCDPISEHNRLYWYRQTLGQGPEFLTYFQNEAQLEKSRLLSDRFSAERPKGSFSTLEIQRTEQGDSAMYLCASSPGDFSETQYFGPGTRLLVL.